This TCR beta chain emerged from a study of blood T cells in healthy people across ages. Sample-barcoded 5' priming and a J-beta primer mix drove a second PCR of roughly 7 to 11 cycles. TCRdb reanalysed the 5' RACE reads using MiXCR and keeps one entry per CDR3 protein. The sample includes 800,000 to 1,300,000 distinct CDR3 sequences, about 23% of them seen just once. Germline CDR1 reads LNHDA; CDR2 reads SQIVND (reference sequence). CDR3 length equals 11 residues. Trimming cost V 11 bases and J 2 bases, with 9 bases left between them. This sample also belongs to another study, concerning T cells of mothers and their children.

The sequence was obtained from a girl aged 2-10 years in good health. Specimen: blood. J is TRBJ2-5 and V is TRBV19, with D hard to call. CDR3 region: CAPQRQETQYF. The CDR3 DNA reads as TGTGCCCCACAACGTCAAGAGACCCAGTACTTC.